One and the same sample provided the 9 T cell receptor beta chains below, sequenced in a study of shared clonotypes between healthy human individuals. Measured with immunoSEQ multiplex PCR; TCRdb has only the in-frame clones, and not every one. The sample includes some 2,500,000 clones, 85% to 95% of them seen just once. The sequenced material came from naive CD4+ T cells from PBMCs. Stated subset: CD45RA+ positively selected. Every receptor here comes from a young man in good health. Some clones in this sample may be carry-over from other donors' samples.

V usage is TRBV2 and J usage is TRBJ1-5; D unresolved. The CDR3 is 16 residues long. Germline CDR1 SNHLY, CDR2 FYNNEI. The ends were cut back, 4 bases at V and 2 bases at J, with 15 bases in the middle. Written as DNA, the CDR3 is TGTGCCAGCAGTGCTCCCTGGTCTGGAGGCAATCAGCCCCAGCATTTT. Its translation: CASSAPWSGGNQPQHF.

V is TRBV18 and J is TRBJ1-1; the D gene is possibly TRBD1 (5 bases). CDR1 and CDR2 from the germline V gene are KGHSH and LQKENI. V lost 1 base and J 4 bases, leaving 13 bases between the germline ends. The CDR3 runs to 15 residues. The CDR3 spells CASSPLDRGGTEAFF. CDR3 DNA: TGTGCCAGCTCACCACTGGACCGTGGGGGCACTGAAGCTTTCTTT.

The V and J genes are TRBV7-2 and TRBJ2-1; possible D gene TRBD1, 6 bases. Per germline, CDR1 SGHTA and CDR2 FQGNSA. Trimming took off 1 base at V and 10 bases at J, with 14 bases between the two ends. This CDR3 has 14 residues. CDR3 loop: CASSLGGTRMEQFF. The CDR3 DNA is TGTGCCAGCAGCTTAGGTGGGACAAGGATGGAGCAGTTCTTC.

Concerning this clone: This CDR3 is also generated by other DNA sequences in the sample. This chain connects TRBV7-9 to TRBJ2-1; D is unresolved. Germline V gene sequence: CDR1 SEHNR, CDR2 FQNEAQ (reference sequence). This CDR3 contains 13 residues. Trimming cost V 0 bases and J 6 bases, with 6 bases left between them. The CDR3 DNA sequence: TGTGCCAGCAGCTTAGCTCGTATCAATGAGCAGTTCTTC. This translates into CASSLARINEQFF. The whole variable domain, remainder taken from reference TRBV7-9 and TRBJ2-1, is DTGVSQNPRHKITKRGQNVTFRCDPISEHNRLYWYRQTLGQGPEFLTYFQNEAQLEKSRLLSDRFSAERPKGSFSTLEIQRTEQGDSAMYLCASSLARINEQFFGPGTRLTVL.

Note on this clone: Other DNA variants within this sample encode the same CDR3. The rearrangement uses TRBV20-1 and TRBJ2-2; no clear D. Trimming took 5 bases from V and 1 from J, leaving 2 bases between them. The CDR3 runs to 11 residues. Looked up from germline, CDR1 is DFQATT and CDR2 is SNEGSKA (reference sequence). CDR3 sequence: CSALNTGELFF. CDR3 nucleotides: TGCAGTGCTCTGAACACCGGGGAGCTGTTTTTT.

The chain combines TRBV7-6 with TRBJ1-1; D not resolved. CDR3 length equals 15 residues. V was cut by 2 bases and J by 0 bases, with 10 bases left in between. Per germline, CDR1 SGHVS and CDR2 FNYEAQ. This chain's CDR3 is CASSLMGEMNTEAFF. DNA for the CDR3: TGTGCCAGCAGCTTAATGGGCGAGATGAACACTGAAGCTTTCTTT. The whole variable domain, filled in from reference TRBV7-6 and TRBJ1-1, reads GAGVSQSPRYKVTKRGQDVALRCDPISGHVSLYWYRQALGQGPEFLTYFNYEAQQDKSGLPNDRFSAERPEGSISTLTIQRTEQRDSAMYRCASSLMGEMNTEAFFGQGTRLTVV.

The table lists this clone with a few counts. This sequence joins TRBV7-9 and TRBJ1-1; D is undetermined. The CDR3 covers 12 residues. The V end lost 4 bases, the J end lost 7 bases, and 10 bases lay between the germline ends. In germline, CDR1 is SEHNR, CDR2 FQNEAQ (reference sequence). The CDR3: CASSSLSHEAFF. CDR3 DNA sequence: TGTGCCAGCAGCTCCCTCTCCCATGAAGCTTTCTTT.

The chain recombines TRBV7-6 with TRBJ2-1, with 12 bases matching TRBD2. The CDR3 runs to 15 residues. Losses at the gene ends were 4 bases for V and 4 bases for J; bases not matched to a gene: 2. The germline V gene has CDR1 SGHVS and CDR2 FNYEAQ. The CDR3 DNA follows: TGTGCCAGCAGCTCCCTAGCGGGAGGGTACAATGAGCAGTTCTTC. Its translation is CASSSLAGGYNEQFF.

V usage is TRBV5-4 and J usage is TRBJ2-7; 9 bases are a match to TRBD1. Germline V gene sequence: CDR1 SGHNT, CDR2 YYREEE (reference sequence). The CDR3 length is 15 residues. The trim removed 4 bases at V and 4 bases at J, leaving 9 bases unmatched. CDR3 nucleotides: TGTGCCAGCAGCCGCGGCGGGACAGGGAAGTACGAGCAGTACTTC. This gives the protein CASSRGGTGKYEQYF.